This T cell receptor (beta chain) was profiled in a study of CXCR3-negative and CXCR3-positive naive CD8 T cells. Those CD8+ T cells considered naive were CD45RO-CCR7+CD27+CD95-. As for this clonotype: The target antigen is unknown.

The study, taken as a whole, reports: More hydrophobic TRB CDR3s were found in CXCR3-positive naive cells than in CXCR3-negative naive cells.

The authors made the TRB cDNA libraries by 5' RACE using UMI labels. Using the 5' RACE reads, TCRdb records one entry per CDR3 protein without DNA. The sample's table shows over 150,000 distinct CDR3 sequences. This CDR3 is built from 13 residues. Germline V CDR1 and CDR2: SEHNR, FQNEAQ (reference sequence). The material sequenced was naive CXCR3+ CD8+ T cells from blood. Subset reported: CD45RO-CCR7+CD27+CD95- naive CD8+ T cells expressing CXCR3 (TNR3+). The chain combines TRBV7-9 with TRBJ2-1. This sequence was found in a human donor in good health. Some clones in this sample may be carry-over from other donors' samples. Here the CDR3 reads CASSLVPLNEQFF. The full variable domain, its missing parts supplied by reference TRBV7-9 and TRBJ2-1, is DTGVSQNPRHKITKRGQNVTFRCDPISEHNRLYWYRQTLGQGPEFLTYFQNEAQLEKSRLLSDRFSAERPKGSFSTLEIQRTEQGDSAMYLCASSLVPLNEQFFGPGTRLTVL.